This is a list of T cell receptor beta chains from one sample in a study of early T cells in non-severe SARS-CoV-2 infection. TCRdb re-called the 5' RACE reads with MiXCR, one entry per CDR3 protein. The sample shows about 61,000 distinct CDR3 sequences, 9.5% to 15% of them seen only once. Sequencing was performed on whole blood, taken at baseline. The receptors were gathered from an adult who was a healthcare worker with PCR-confirmed SARS-CoV-2 infection or an uninfected control (not recorded which). The donor label of this sample is uncertain. Both conserved end residues are trimmed from each CDR3. Fields, in order: V gene, J gene, CDR3 protein.

TRBV6-6	TRBJ2-1	ASSFTAGGQKSEQF
TRBV11-3	TRBJ2-3	ASSTAGDTDTQY
TRBV6-6	TRBJ1-6	ASSRDRAFYNSPLH
TRBV19	TRBJ2-1	ASNPQGASYNEQF
TRBV27	TRBJ2-3	ASSLFIEVGRITDTQY
TRBV10-2	TRBJ2-2	ASSNWDRGSTGELF
TRBV7-7	TRBJ2-5	ASSPGLAGGEETQY
TRBV7-6	TRBJ2-5	ASSPDTIQQGWKTQY
TRBV7-3	TRBJ2-5	ASSSLGLGETQY
TRBV6-5	TRBJ2-6	ASRDIGANVLT
TRBV6-2/TRBV6-3	TRBJ2-1	ATSHSGGVYNEQF
TRBV7-8	TRBJ1-1	ASSLNRDNTEAF
TRBV10-3	TRBJ2-5	AISGGDRGWQETQY
TRBV20-1	TRBJ2-5	SSQKFLAGGRQETQY
TRBV27	TRBJ1-5	ASSLSGQQPQH
TRBV6-5	TRBJ1-4	ASSRQSASYEKLF
TRBV12-3/TRBV12-4	TRBJ2-1	ASSAGQGPYNEQF
TRBV20-1	TRBJ1-1	SARIDRGAAMNTEAF
TRBV6-5	TRBJ1-2	ASSWTGKGPHGYT
TRBV20-1	TRBJ1-1	SGGQGGTEAF
TRBV10-3	TRBJ2-5	AIKDSPGETQY
TRBV6-6	TRBJ2-5	ASSRIITGVEETQY
TRBV6-5	TRBJ1-6	ASSYSGTGGSPLH
TRBV5-5	TRBJ2-2	ASSGLSNTGELF
TRBV7-2	TRBJ2-2	ASSGGPNTGELF
TRBV7-6	TRBJ2-5	ASSHTTGGVETQY
TRBV3-1	TRBJ2-5	ASNQRLYRDPSRETQY